The TCR beta chain under discussion was sequenced for a study of CD8+ T cells in alopecia areata. Findings of the study overall: For lesional scalp, especially alopecia totalis/universalis, clonality was higher than in normal scalp.

To note about this clone: Its target is not known.

Germline CDR1 and CDR2: SNHLY and FYNNEI. The CDR3 loop spans 14 amino acids. Losses at the gene ends were 4 bases for V and 3 bases for J; bases not matched to a gene: 1. PBMCs yielded sorted CD4+ and CD8+ T cells. Extraction and reverse transcription of RNA yielded cDNA as the sequencing template. The data were produced by immunoSEQ multiplex PCR, yet TCRdb's version contains in-frame clones alone and is incomplete. The table has around 200,000 clones, roughly 60% seen once; the top ten hold 1.7%. The receptor was derived from a human donor with alopecia areata. The chain employs TRBV2 and TRBJ2-2, with 8 positions matching TRBD1. Sample: CD4+ T cells sorted from blood, taken at week 0. DNA of the CDR3: TGTGCCAGCAGTGGACAGGGGTACACCGGGGAGCTGTTTTTT. Translated: CASSGQGYTGELFF.